This TCR beta chain originates from a study of cytomegalovirus exposure and HLA in healthy donors. Study context: The 95 to 150 validation repertoires, a later analysis reported, used the same platform as the 600 to 700 first-cohort repertoires. Broader study findings: The investigators catalogued 150 to 200 TCR beta chains as cytomegalovirus-associated.

The CDR3 contains 14 residues. V was shortened by 0 bases and J by 5 bases, with 10 bases between the two germline ends. The germline V gene encodes CDR1 MNHEY and CDR2 SVGAGI. As for this clone: Antigen: not known. The identical CDR3 is also encoded by other nucleotide sequences in the sample.

Method: immunoSEQ multiplex PCR; TCRdb's copy keeps in-frame clones and lacks some. This table holds approximately 98,000 clones, approximately 94% found once. The sequence was collected from a young woman in good health and CMV-seronegative. Sequencing was performed on PBMCs. The chain carries TRBV6-5 and TRBJ1-1; D possibly corresponds to TRBD1 (5 bases). The CDR3: CASSYSPGGTEAFF. The CDR3, as DNA: TGTGCCAGCAGTTACTCCCCCGGGGGGACTGAAGCTTTCTTT.